This T cell receptor beta chain derives from a study of tissue T cells after allogeneic stem cell transplantation. Unmatched junction bases numbered 6, after V lost 3 bases and J lost 3 bases. The CDR3 totals 15 residues. Germline V lookup: CDR1 MNHNS, CDR2 SASEGT. Data came from immunoSEQ multiplex PCR; TCRdb stores just in-frame clones and leaves some out. The sample carries 1,500 to 2,000 clones, more than 75% recorded once. Steroid-refractory graft-versus-host disease after allogeneic hematopoietic cell transplant qualified adults for prospective research-autopsy enrollment. The sequence derives from a male patient of 60 years or more with steroid-refractory graft-versus-host disease after an allogeneic stem cell transplant. Certain T cells may be donor cells from the graft. The source was stomach tissue, collected at autopsy. The chain employs TRBV6-1 and TRBJ2-7, with TRBD1 matching over 9 bases. This CDR3 is CASSEAPGQGYEQYF. The CDR3 nucleotides read TGTGCCAGCAGTGAGGCGCCGGGACAGGGCTACGAGCAGTACTTC.